This TCR beta chain was documented in a study of Tregs in tolerant kidney transplant recipients. Study outcomes and limitations: Findings come from small patient numbers and require larger validation.

Method: immunoSEQ multiplex PCR; TCRdb's copy keeps in-frame clones and lacks some. The repertoire consists of over 85,000 clones, with 80% to 95% occurring once and the leading ten covering 0.46%. Unstimulated Tregs (CD4+CD25+CD127-) and CD4+CD25- non-Tregs were sorted from PBMCs. With regard to this clone: Antigen unknown.

Here the sequenced sample was CD4+ T cells from blood, taken before the transplant. This sequence originates from a human donor who received a combined kidney and bone marrow transplant.

For the CDR3, the DNA is TGCGCCAGCAGCCTGGTTGTGGGACAGGGAATCGATGAGCAGTTCTTC. This codes for CASSLVVGQGIDEQFF. The V and J genes are TRBV5-1 and TRBJ2-1; 9 positions agree with TRBD1. V lost 4 bases, J lost 8 bases, and 13 bases stayed unmatched. CDR3 size: 16 residues. The germline gives CDR1 SGHRS, CDR2 YFSETQ.